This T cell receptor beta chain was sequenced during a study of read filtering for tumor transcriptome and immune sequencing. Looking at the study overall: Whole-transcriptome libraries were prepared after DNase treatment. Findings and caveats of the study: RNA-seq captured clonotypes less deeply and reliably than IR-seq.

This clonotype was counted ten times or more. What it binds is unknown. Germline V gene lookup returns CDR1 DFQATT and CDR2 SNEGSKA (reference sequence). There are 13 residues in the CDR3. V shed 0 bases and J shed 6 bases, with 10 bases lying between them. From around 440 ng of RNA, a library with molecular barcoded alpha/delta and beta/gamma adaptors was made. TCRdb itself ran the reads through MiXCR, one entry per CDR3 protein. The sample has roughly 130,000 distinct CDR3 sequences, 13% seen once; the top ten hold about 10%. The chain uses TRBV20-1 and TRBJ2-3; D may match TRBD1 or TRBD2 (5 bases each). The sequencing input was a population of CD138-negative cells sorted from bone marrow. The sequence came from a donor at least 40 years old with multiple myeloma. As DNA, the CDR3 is TGCAGTGCTAGAGATTTCGGGACGGATACGCAGTATTTT. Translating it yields CSARDFGTDTQYF.